This TCR beta chain was observed in a study of response to subunit inactivated influenza vaccine. As for this clonotype: What it recognizes is unknown.

Germline CDR1 DFQATT, CDR2 SNEGSKA (reference sequence). The CDR3 is 17 amino acids. V lost 8 bases to trimming and J lost 5 bases; unmatched junction nucleotides: 16. TCRdb called the RT-PCR reads again in MiXCR, with one record for every CDR3 protein. The profile shows about half a million distinct CDR3 sequences, about 25% of them singletons. Study-level points and caveats: A suggestion made by the authors is that each seasonal influenza vaccination recruits few new T cells.

J is TRBJ2-5 and V is TRBV20-1; 14 nucleotides line up with TRBD2. The TCR was taken from a man between 50 and 59 years old who received an inactivated influenza vaccine. Here the sequenced sample was CD4+ T cells sorted from PBMCs, taken 4 to 6 days after vaccination. The CDR3, as DNA: TGCAGTTCCAACTGGCGGGGACTAGCGGGGGTGGGGGAGACCCAGTACTTC. It is translated as CSSNWRGLAGVGETQYF.